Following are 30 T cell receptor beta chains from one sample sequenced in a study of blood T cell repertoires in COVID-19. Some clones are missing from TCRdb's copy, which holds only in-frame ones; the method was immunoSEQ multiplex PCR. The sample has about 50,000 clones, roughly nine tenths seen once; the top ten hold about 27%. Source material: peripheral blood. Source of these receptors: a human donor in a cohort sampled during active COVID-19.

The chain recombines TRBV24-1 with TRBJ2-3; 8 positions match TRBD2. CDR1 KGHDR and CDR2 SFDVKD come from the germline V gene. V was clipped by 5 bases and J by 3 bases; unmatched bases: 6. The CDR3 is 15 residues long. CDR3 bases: TGTGCCACCAGTGGCAGCGGGGGTGAAACAGATACGCAGTATTTT. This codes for CATSGSGGETDTQYF.

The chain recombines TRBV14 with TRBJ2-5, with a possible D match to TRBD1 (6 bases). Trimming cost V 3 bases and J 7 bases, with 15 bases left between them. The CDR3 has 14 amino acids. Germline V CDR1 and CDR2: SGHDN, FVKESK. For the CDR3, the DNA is TGTGCCAGCAGCCAGGACAGACCCCGGCGGACCCAGTACTTC. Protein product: CASSQDRPRRTQYF.

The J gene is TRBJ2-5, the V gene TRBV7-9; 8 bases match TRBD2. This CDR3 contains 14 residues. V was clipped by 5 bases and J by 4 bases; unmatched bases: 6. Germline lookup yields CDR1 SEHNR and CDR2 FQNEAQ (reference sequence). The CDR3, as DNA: TGTGCCAGCAGCCAAGCGGGAGATGGAGAGACCCAGTACTTC. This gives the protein CASSQAGDGETQYF. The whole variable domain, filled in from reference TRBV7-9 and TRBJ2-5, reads DTGVSQNPRHKITKRGQNVTFRCDPISEHNRLYWYRQTLGQGPEFLTYFQNEAQLEKSRLLSDRFSAERPKGSFSTLEIQRTEQGDSAMYLCASSQAGDGETQYFGPGTRLLVL.

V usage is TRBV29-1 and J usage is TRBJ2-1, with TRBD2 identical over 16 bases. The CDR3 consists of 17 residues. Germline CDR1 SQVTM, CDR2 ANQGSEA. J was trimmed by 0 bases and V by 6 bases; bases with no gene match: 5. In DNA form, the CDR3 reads TGCAGCGTCACGGGACTAGCGGGAGGGCCCTCCTACAATGAGCAGTTCTTC. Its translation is CSVTGLAGGPSYNEQFF.

The CDR3 DNA is TGTGCCAGCAGTTTCCGTTTAATTGGGGGCCAGGGGACCCAGTACTTC. This encodes CASSFRLIGGQGTQYF. This chain links TRBV28 with TRBJ2-5; TRBD1 is a possible D gene (6 bases). Germline CDR1 MDHEN, CDR2 SYDVKM. Trimming left V 3 bases short and J 7 bases short, with 21 bases between. The CDR3 has 16 amino acids.

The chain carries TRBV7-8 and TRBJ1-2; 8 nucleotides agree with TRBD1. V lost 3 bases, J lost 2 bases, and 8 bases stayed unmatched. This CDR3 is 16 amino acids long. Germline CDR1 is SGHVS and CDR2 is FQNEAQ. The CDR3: CASSLIGGTGNYGYTF. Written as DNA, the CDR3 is TGTGCCAGCAGCTTGATCGGGGGGACAGGAAACTATGGCTACACCTTC.

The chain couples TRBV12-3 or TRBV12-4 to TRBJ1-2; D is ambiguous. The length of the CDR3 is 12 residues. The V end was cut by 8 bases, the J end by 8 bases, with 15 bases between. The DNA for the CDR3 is TGTGCCAGCTCACGAGAGCTCCTGGGCTACACCTTC. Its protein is CASSRELLGYTF.

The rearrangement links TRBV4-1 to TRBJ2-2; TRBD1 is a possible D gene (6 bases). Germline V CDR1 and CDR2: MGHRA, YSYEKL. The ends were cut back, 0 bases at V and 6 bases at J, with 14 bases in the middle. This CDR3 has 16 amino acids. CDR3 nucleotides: TGCGCCAGCAGCCAAGACCTGAACAGGGTGGCCGGGGAGCTGTTTTTT. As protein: CASSQDLNRVAGELFF.

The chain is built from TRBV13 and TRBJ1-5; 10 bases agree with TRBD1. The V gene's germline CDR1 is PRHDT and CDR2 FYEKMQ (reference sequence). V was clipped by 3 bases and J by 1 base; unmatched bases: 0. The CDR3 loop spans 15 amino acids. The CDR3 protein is CASSLGQGSNQPQHF. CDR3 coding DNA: TGTGCCAGCAGCTTGGGACAGGGGAGCAATCAGCCCCAGCATTTT.

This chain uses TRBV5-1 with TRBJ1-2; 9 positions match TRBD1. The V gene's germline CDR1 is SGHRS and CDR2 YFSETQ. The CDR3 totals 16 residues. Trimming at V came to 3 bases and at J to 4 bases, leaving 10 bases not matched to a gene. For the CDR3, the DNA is TGCGCCAGCAGCTCGGGACAGGGCCCCTCCAGCTATGGCTACACCTTC. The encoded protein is CASSSGQGPSSYGYTF.

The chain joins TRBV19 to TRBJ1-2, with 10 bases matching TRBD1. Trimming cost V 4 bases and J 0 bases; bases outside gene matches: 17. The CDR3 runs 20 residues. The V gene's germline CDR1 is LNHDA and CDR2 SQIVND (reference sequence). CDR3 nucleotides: TGTGCCAGTAGTACCGACCGGGACAGGGGCCTCATTAATGCTAACTATGGCTACACCTTC. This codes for CASSTDRDRGLINANYGYTF. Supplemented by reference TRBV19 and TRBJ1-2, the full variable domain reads DGGITQSPKYLFRKEGQNVTLSCEQNLNHDAMYWYRQDPGQGLRLIYYSQIVNDFQKGDIAEGYSVSREKKESFPLTVTSAQKNPTAFYLCASSTDRDRGLINANYGYTFGSGTRLTVV.

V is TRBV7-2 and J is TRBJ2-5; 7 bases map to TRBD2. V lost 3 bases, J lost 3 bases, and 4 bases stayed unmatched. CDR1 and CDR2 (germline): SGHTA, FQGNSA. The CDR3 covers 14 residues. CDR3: CASSLAGAKETQYF. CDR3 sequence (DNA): TGTGCCAGCAGCTTGGCGGGAGCCAAAGAGACCCAGTACTTC.

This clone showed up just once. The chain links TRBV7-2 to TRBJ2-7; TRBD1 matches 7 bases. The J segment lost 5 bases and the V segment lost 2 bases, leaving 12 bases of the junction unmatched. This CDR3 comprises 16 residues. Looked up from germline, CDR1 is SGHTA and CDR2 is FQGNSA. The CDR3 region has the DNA TGTGCCAGCAGCTTAAGCCAGCCTCGACAGGGTGACGAGCAGTACGTC. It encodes CASSLSQPRQGDEQYV.

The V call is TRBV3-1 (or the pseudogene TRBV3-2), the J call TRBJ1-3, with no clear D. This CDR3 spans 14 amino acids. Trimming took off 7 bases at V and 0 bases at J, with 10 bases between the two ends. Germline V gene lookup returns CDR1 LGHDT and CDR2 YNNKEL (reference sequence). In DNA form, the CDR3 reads TGTGCCAGCATAGGAAGGAGCTCTGGAAACACCATATATTTT. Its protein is CASIGRSSGNTIYF.

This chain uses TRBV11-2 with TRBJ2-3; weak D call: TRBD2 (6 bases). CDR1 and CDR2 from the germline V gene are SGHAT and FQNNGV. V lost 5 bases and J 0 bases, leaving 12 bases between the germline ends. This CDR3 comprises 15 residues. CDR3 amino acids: CASSHGRPSTDTQYF. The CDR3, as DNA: TGTGCCAGCAGCCACGGGAGACCTAGCACAGATACGCAGTATTTT.

In DNA form, the CDR3 reads TGCGCCAGCAGTCGGACGGGGGGGGCCACAGATACGCAGTATTTT. Protein: CASSRTGGATDTQYF. The chain uses TRBV4-1 and TRBJ2-3; 8 positions match TRBD2. The trim removed 6 bases at V and 2 bases at J, leaving 7 bases unmatched. The CDR3 has 15 residues. The germline V gene has CDR1 MGHRA and CDR2 YSYEKL.

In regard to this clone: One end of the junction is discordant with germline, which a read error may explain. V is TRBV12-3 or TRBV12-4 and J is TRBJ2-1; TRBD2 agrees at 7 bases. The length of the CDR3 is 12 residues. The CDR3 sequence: CGSQAGVNEQFF. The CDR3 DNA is TGTGGCAGCCAGGCGGGAGTCAATGAGCAGTTCTTC.

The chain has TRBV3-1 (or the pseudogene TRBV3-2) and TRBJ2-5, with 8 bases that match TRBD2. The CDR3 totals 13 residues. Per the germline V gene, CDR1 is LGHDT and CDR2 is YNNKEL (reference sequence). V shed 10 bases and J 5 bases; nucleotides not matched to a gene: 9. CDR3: CATTSVYRETQYF. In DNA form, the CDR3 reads TGTGCCACGACTAGCGTCTACCGGGAGACCCAGTACTTC.

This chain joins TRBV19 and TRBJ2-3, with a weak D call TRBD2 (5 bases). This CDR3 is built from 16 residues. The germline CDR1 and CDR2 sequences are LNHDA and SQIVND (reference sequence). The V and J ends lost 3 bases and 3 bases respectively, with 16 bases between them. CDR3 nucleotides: TGTGCCAGTAGTATCCTGGGAGCCCATGGGACAGATACGCAGTATTTT. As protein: CASSILGAHGTDTQYF.

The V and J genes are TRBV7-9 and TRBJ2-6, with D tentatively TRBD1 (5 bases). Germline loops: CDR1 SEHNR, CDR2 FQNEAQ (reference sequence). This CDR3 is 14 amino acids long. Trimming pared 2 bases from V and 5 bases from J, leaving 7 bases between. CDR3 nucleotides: TGTGCCAGCAGCTTACCAGGGTGGGCCAACGTCCTGACTTTC. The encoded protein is CASSLPGWANVLTF.

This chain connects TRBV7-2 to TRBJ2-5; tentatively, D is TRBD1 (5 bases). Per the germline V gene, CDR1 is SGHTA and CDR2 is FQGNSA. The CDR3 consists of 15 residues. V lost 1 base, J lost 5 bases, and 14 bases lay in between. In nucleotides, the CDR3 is TGTGCCAGCAGCTTAGAAGGGGTCTTCACGGAGACCCAGTACTTC. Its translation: CASSLEGVFTETQYF.

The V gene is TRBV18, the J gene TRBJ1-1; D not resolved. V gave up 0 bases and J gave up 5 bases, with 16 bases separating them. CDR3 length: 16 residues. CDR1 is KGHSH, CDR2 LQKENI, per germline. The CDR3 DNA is TGTGCCAGCTCACCACCGAGAGCCCAAGATCGGACTGAAGCTTTCTTT. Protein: CASSPPRAQDRTEAFF. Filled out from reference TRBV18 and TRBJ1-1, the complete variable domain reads NAGVMQNPRHLVRRRGQEARLRCSPMKGHSHVYWYRQLPEEGLKFMVYLQKENIIDESGMPKERFSAEFPKEGPSILRIQQVVRGDSAAYFCASSPPRAQDRTEAFFGQGTRLTVV.

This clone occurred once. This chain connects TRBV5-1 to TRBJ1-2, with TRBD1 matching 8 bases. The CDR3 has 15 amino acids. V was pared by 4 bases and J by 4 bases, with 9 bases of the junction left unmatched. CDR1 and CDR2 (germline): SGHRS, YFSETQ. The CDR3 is CASSPGQGLSYGYTF. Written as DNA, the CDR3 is TGCGCCAGCAGCCCCGGACAGGGTTTGAGCTATGGCTACACCTTC.

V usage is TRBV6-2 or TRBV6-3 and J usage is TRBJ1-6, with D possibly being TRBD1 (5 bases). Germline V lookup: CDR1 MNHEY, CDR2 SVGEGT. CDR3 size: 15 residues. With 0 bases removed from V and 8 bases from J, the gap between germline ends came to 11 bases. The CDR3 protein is CASSYSSRADSPLHF. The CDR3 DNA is TGTGCCAGCAGTTACTCGAGCAGGGCTGATTCACCCCTCCACTTT.

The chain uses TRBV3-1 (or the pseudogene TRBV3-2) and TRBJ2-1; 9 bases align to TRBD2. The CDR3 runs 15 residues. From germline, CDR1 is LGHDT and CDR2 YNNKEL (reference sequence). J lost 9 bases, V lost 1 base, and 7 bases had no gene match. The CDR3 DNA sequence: TGTGCCAGCAGCCAAGCACTAGCGGGCGTCGGTGAGCAGTTCTTC. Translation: CASSQALAGVGEQFF.

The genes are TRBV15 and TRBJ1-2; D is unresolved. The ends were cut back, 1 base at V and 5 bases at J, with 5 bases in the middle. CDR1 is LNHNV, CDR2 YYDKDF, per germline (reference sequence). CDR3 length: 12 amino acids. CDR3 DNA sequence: TGTGCCACCAGCAGAGCAGGATATGGCTACACCTTC. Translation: CATSRAGYGYTF.

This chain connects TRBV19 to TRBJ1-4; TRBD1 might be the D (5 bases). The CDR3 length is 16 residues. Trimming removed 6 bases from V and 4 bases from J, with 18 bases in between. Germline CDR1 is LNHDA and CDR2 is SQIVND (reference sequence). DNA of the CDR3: TGTGCCAGTAGCCCCCTTGGGGGGGTTAATAATGAAAAACTGTTTTTT. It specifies CASSPLGGVNNEKLFF.

The CDR3 sequence: CASSQVGGGYSGNTIYF. The CDR3 coding sequence is TGTGCCAGCAGCCAAGTAGGGGGGGGGTACTCTGGAAACACCATATATTTT. This chain joins TRBV3-1 (or the pseudogene TRBV3-2) and TRBJ1-3; TRBD1 is a possible D gene (6 bases). Trimming took off 1 base at V and 0 bases at J, with 13 bases between the two ends. The CDR3 covers 17 residues. Germline V gene data show CDR1 as LGHDT and CDR2 as YNNKEL (reference sequence).

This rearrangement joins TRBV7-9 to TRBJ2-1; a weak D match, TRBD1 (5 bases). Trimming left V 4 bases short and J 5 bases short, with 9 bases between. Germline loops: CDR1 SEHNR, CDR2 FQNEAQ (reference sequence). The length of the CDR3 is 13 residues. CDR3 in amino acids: CASSSDTNNEQFF. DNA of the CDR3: TGTGCCAGCAGCTCGGACACCAACAATGAGCAGTTCTTC. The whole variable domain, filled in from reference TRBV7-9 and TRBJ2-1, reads DTGVSQNPRHKITKRGQNVTFRCDPISEHNRLYWYRQTLGQGPEFLTYFQNEAQLEKSRLLSDRFSAERPKGSFSTLEIQRTEQGDSAMYLCASSSDTNNEQFFGPGTRLTVL.

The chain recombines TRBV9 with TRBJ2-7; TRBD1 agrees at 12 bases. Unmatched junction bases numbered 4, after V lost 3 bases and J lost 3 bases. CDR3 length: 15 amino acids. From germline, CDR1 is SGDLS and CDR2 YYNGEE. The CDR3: CASSARDRGLYEQYF. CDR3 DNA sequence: TGTGCCAGCAGCGCCCGGGACAGGGGGCTCTACGAGCAGTACTTC.